One sample yielded the 28 T cell receptor beta chains listed below, sequenced in a study of blood T cells in healthy people across ages. A second roughly 6 to 12 cycle PCR used barcoded and J-beta primers. TCRdb ran MiXCR on the 5' RACE reads and lists one entry per CDR3 protein. The sample lists around 940,000 distinct CDR3 sequences; 51% were seen once. Sequencing was carried out using blood. These receptors were taken from a woman in her sixties or seventies in good health.

This chain links TRBV20-1 with TRBJ2-7; 10 nucleotides align to TRBD2. CDR3 length: 14 amino acids. Germline V gives CDR1 DFQATT, CDR2 SNEGSKA (reference sequence). V trimming: 6 bases; J trimming: 2 bases; junction bases outside the gene matches: 7. The CDR3 DNA reads TGCAGTGCCGGGAGGACTAGCGGTACCTACGAGCAGTACTTC. Protein sequence: CSAGRTSGTYEQYF.

This clonotype was seen just once. The chain has TRBV18 and TRBJ1-1; D remains ambiguous. CDR1 KGHSH and CDR2 LQKENI come from the germline V gene. There are 12 residues in the CDR3. The V gene lost 2 bases and the J gene lost 7 bases, with 8 bases spanning the gap. This chain's CDR3 is CASSPAQFEAFF. Written as DNA, the CDR3 is TGTGCCAGCTCACCAGCGCAGTTTGAAGCTTTCTTT.

This clonotype showed up just a few times. The chain is built from TRBV7-2 and TRBJ2-3; D unresolved. V gave up 5 bases and J gave up 0 bases, with 18 bases separating them. The V gene's germline CDR1 is SGHTA and CDR2 FQGNSA. The CDR3 is 17 residues long. The CDR3 DNA reads TGTGCCAGCAGCCCGACCCGCGGCGCTGCCAGCACAGATACGCAGTATTTT. It translates to CASSPTRGAASTDTQYF. Supplemented by reference TRBV7-2 and TRBJ2-3, the full variable domain reads GAGVSQSPSNKVTEKGKDVELRCDPISGHTALYWYRQSLGQGLEFLIYFQGNSAPDKSGLPSDRFSAERTGGSVSTLTIQRTQQEDSAVYLCASSPTRGAASTDTQYFGPGTRLTVL.

The genes are TRBV7-2 and TRBJ2-1; 7 nucleotides align to TRBD1. The CDR3 totals 15 residues. With V trimmed by 5 bases and J by 2 bases, 6 bases remained unmatched. The germline gives CDR1 SGHTA, CDR2 FQGNSA. The CDR3 sequence is CASSQGQQTYNEQFF. The DNA for the CDR3 is TGTGCCAGCAGCCAGGGACAGCAAACCTACAATGAGCAGTTCTTC.

This chain joins TRBV5-1 and TRBJ2-1; TRBD2 might be the D (6 bases). V was trimmed by 8 bases and J by 1 base, leaving 22 bases between them. Germline V gene data show CDR1 as SGHRS and CDR2 as YFSETQ. The CDR3 spans 17 residues. The CDR3 is CASSAGSGGMSYNEQFF. The CDR3 DNA reads TGCGCCAGTAGCGCCGGGTCGGGCGGGATGTCCTACAATGAGCAGTTCTTC.

This clonotype has at least ten counts. The J gene is TRBJ2-7, the V gene TRBV7-9; 9 bases agree with TRBD1. The CDR3 is 15 amino acids. The ends lost 3 bases at V and 6 bases at J; junction bases unmatched: 9. Per germline, CDR1 SEHNR and CDR2 FQNEAQ (reference sequence). The CDR3 protein is CASSFLRTGDREQYF. CDR3 in DNA: TGTGCCAGCAGCTTTCTAAGGACAGGGGATCGCGAGCAGTACTTC.

The V and J genes are TRBV18 and TRBJ2-7; D uncertain. Germline CDR1 and CDR2: KGHSH and LQKENI. The V end lost 6 bases, the J end lost 0 bases, and 12 bases lay between the germline ends. The CDR3 is 14 residues long. The CDR3 DNA reads TGTGCCAGCTCTAGGCGCGGAAGCTCCTACGAGCAGTACTTC. The encoded protein is CASSRRGSSYEQYF.

The CDR3 region has the DNA TGCAGTGCTAGCTCGCAGGGAGGGTATGAGCAGTTCTTC. Its translation: CSASSQGGYEQFF. The chain employs TRBV20-1 and TRBJ2-1; 7 nucleotides align to TRBD2. The CDR3 is 13 amino acids. V was clipped by 3 bases and J by 8 bases; unmatched bases: 7. The germline CDR1 and CDR2 sequences are DFQATT and SNEGSKA (reference sequence).

The rearrangement links TRBV5-1 to TRBJ2-1; TRBD1 is a possible D gene (5 bases). The length of the CDR3 is 12 residues. Trimming removed 7 bases from V and 4 bases from J, with 9 bases in between. In germline, CDR1 is SGHRS, CDR2 YFSETQ. This CDR3 is CASQGAYNEQFF. As DNA, the CDR3 is TGCGCCAGCCAGGGCGCGTACAATGAGCAGTTCTTC.

V gene TRBV5-6 combines with J gene TRBJ2-1; TRBD1 aligns across 7 bases. Looked up from germline, CDR1 is SGHDT and CDR2 is YYEEEE. V trimming: 4 bases; J trimming: 3 bases; junction bases outside the gene matches: 7. The CDR3 covers 15 residues. This CDR3 reads CASSLGTARYNEQFF. DNA of the CDR3: TGTGCCAGCAGCCTTGGGACAGCTCGCTACAATGAGCAGTTCTTC.

The sample holds many counts of this clonotype. The rearrangement joins TRBV15 to TRBJ2-5; no definite D call. This CDR3 comprises 13 residues. CDR1 and CDR2 from the germline V gene are LNHNV and YYDKDF (reference sequence). Trimming took 2 bases from V and 3 from J, leaving 7 bases between them. The CDR3 DNA sequence: TGTGCCACCAGCAGATCTTACGAAGAGACCCAGTACTTC. Its translation is CATSRSYEETQYF.

The chain employs TRBV20-1 and TRBJ2-1, with TRBD2 matching over 10 bases. Germline CDR1 and CDR2: DFQATT and SNEGSKA (reference sequence). The J segment lost 7 bases and the V segment lost 0 bases, leaving 12 bases of the junction unmatched. This CDR3 region has 17 residues. The chain's CDR3 is CSARDPFGAGGFNEQFF. CDR3 nucleotide sequence: TGCAGTGCTAGAGATCCCTTTGGAGCGGGAGGGTTTAATGAGCAGTTCTTC.

This CDR3 reads CASSHRQGRSYEQYF. The CDR3 DNA follows: TGTGCCAGCAGTCATAGACAGGGGCGATCCTACGAGCAGTACTTC. The chain employs TRBV27 and TRBJ2-7; 8 bases align to TRBD1. The V gene's germline CDR1 is MNHEY and CDR2 SMNVEV (reference sequence). V gave up 5 bases and J gave up 1 base; unmatched junction bases: 7. The CDR3 totals 15 residues.

This chain links TRBV7-9 with TRBJ2-1; D may be TRBD1 or TRBD2 (5 bases each). The CDR3 totals 12 residues. CDR1 and CDR2 from the germline V gene are SEHNR and FQNEAQ (reference sequence). Trimming shortened V by 5 bases and J by 8 bases, and 10 bases separated the two germline ends. CDR3 DNA sequence: TGTGCCAGCAGCGGCCGGGGACATGAGCAGTTCTTC. Its protein product is CASSGRGHEQFF.

The V call is TRBV6-5, the J call TRBJ2-4, with D unclear. Trimming pared 7 bases from V and 10 bases from J, leaving 20 bases between. The CDR3 extends over 14 amino acids. From germline, CDR1 is MNHEY and CDR2 SVGAGI. The CDR3 nucleotides are TGTGCCAGCACCGCGGACCGGAACCGTAGGATTCAGTACTTC. Translation gives CASTADRNRRIQYF.

The genes are TRBV7-9 and TRBJ2-1; 9 bases are shared with TRBD2. V lost 4 bases to trimming and J lost 4 bases; unmatched junction nucleotides: 11. The CDR3 has 17 residues. The germline gives CDR1 SEHNR, CDR2 FQNEAQ (reference sequence). The DNA of the CDR3 is TGTGCCAGCAGCTCGCCGACTAGCGGACCTCTTTACAATGAGCAGTTCTTC. This encodes CASSSPTSGPLYNEQFF.

The chain recombines TRBV6-5 with TRBJ2-1; no firm D call. CDR3 size: 15 residues. Trimming pared 2 bases from V and 6 bases from J, leaving 14 bases between. Germline lookup yields CDR1 MNHEY and CDR2 SVGAGI. The CDR3 region is CASSYRLDTANEQFF. The CDR3 nucleotides read TGTGCCAGCAGTTACAGGTTAGACACTGCCAATGAGCAGTTCTTC.

The table lists this clonotype with a few counts. The rearrangement links TRBV28 to TRBJ2-5; no clear D gene. The last part of the DNA fits TRBJ2-7 better; the J call may be wrong. Germline loops: CDR1 MDHEN, CDR2 SYDVKM. The CDR3 extends over 13 amino acids. CDR3 sequence (DNA): TGTGCCAGCAGTCCACCCTCGGTTGGCGAGCAGTACTTC. It encodes CASSPPSVGEQYF.

The rearrangement uses TRBV5-1 and TRBJ1-4; no clear D. Trimming removed 0 bases at V and 7 bases at J, with 7 bases between. This CDR3 has 13 residues. Germline loops: CDR1 SGHRS, CDR2 YFSETQ. The CDR3 bases are TGCGCCAGCAGCTTGGACGTTCTTGAAAAACTGTTTTTT. Translating it yields CASSLDVLEKLFF.

Here the CDR3 reads CASSLYNSNNEQFF. In DNA form, the CDR3 reads TGCGCCAGCAGCTTGTACAACAGTAACAATGAGCAGTTCTTC. The chain employs TRBV5-1 and TRBJ2-1; D remains ambiguous. This CDR3 contains 14 residues. Trimming shortened V by 1 base and J by 5 bases, and 10 bases separated the two germline ends. Germline-derived CDR1 and CDR2 are SGHRS and YFSETQ.

The chain combines TRBV4-2 with TRBJ2-4; 8 nucleotides agree with TRBD2. The CDR3 runs to 14 residues. Germline values: CDR1 LGHNA, CDR2 YNFKEQ. The junction had 7 bases not matched to a gene; V was cut back by 4 bases and J by 8 bases. The CDR3 protein is CASSPRLAGYIQYF. In nucleotides, the CDR3 is TGTGCCAGCAGCCCCCGGCTAGCGGGTTACATTCAGTACTTC.

This clonotype has more than one count but fewer than ten. This chain joins TRBV14 and TRBJ2-7; 8 bases agree with TRBD1. The ends lost 3 bases at V and 3 bases at J; junction bases unmatched: 4. Germline CDR1 is SGHDN and CDR2 is FVKESK. The CDR3 has 14 residues. CDR3 coding DNA: TGTGCCAGCAGCCAGGTAACAGGGGGCTACGAGCAGTACTTC. As protein: CASSQVTGGYEQYF.

The genes are TRBV27 and TRBJ2-2; D gene unclear. Looked up from germline, CDR1 is MNHEY and CDR2 is SMNVEV (reference sequence). The CDR3 extends over 13 amino acids. CDR3 protein: CVRLLSNTGELFF. In nucleotides, the CDR3 is TGTGTAAGGCTATTGTCCAACACCGGGGAGCTGTTTTTT.

This clonotype was detected a few times. The chain is built from TRBV27 and TRBJ2-5; TRBD2 aligns across 10 bases. V shed 6 bases, J shed 5 bases, and the junction held 12 bases outside the gene matches. Germline CDR1 and CDR2: MNHEY and SMNVEV (reference sequence). This CDR3 is built from 16 residues. CDR3 amino acids: CASSPFSSGRGETQYF. CDR3 in DNA: TGTGCCAGCAGCCCTTTTTCCAGCGGGAGGGGTGAGACCCAGTACTTC.

This rearrangement joins TRBV5-1 to TRBJ1-6; tentative D call: TRBD1 (5 bases). The CDR3 is 18 amino acids. Germline lookup yields CDR1 SGHRS and CDR2 YFSETQ. V lost 6 bases, J lost 8 bases, and 27 bases lay in between. The CDR3 coding sequence is TGCGCCAGCAACCCCTCAGGGCGGCTGAACGTCGGAGATTCACCCCTCCACTTT. Its translation is CASNPSGRLNVGDSPLHF.

This clonotype was counted only a few times. The chain employs TRBV20-1 and TRBJ2-5; D gene unclear. The V end lost 3 bases, the J end lost 2 bases, and 10 bases lay between the germline ends. CDR1 is DFQATT, CDR2 SNEGSKA, per germline (reference sequence). CDR3 size: 13 residues. This CDR3 is CSASLPGQETQYF. The CDR3 bases are TGCAGTGCTAGTTTACCGGGTCAAGAGACCCAGTACTTC.

The chain combines TRBV2 with TRBJ1-4; D is uncertain. The V end was cut by 6 bases, the J end by 0 bases, with 8 bases between. The CDR3 extends over 14 amino acids. The germline gives CDR1 SNHLY, CDR2 FYNNEI. In DNA, the CDR3 is TGTGCCAGCAGGAGACACACAACTAATGAAAAACTGTTTTTT. Translated: CASRRHTTNEKLFF.

The chain carries TRBV29-1 and TRBJ2-7; D call uncertain. The CDR3 has 12 residues. CDR1 and CDR2 (germline): SQVTM, ANQGSEA. The V end lost 5 bases, the J end lost 0 bases, and 8 bases lay between the germline ends. The CDR3 region has the DNA TGCAGCGTTTTAGTTCCCTCCTACGAGCAGTACTTC. Translating gives CSVLVPSYEQYF.